The clone carrying this TCR beta chain was observed once. As yet, its antigen is unknown. This entry is derived from a study of CD8 T cells in Susac syndrome. General study points: The study acknowledged a relatively small number of individuals in its TCR sequencing and HLA analysis.

The RNA, about 0.45 to 1 ug, was put through reverse transcription using random hexamers. Across 54 Vbeta and 13 Jbeta, TCR beta CDR3 was amplified with immunoSEQ multiplex PCR. TCRdb re-called the immunoSEQ multiplex PCR reads with MiXCR, one entry per CDR3 protein. The table shows about 200,000 distinct CDR3 sequences, with approximately 94% occurring only once. The material sequenced was CD4+ T cells from PBMCs. This receptor was obtained from a human donor in good health.

The CDR3 sequence: CASSPVGGDGGYTF. CDR3 bases: TGCGCCAGCAGCCCCGTTGGGGGGGATGGCGGCTACACCTTC. The chain joins TRBV5-1 to TRBJ1-2; tentatively, D is TRBD1 (5 bases). The germline V and J ends were trimmed by 4 bases and 8 bases, with 18 bases remaining between them. Germline V lookup: CDR1 SGHRS, CDR2 YFSETQ. The CDR3 extends over 14 amino acids.